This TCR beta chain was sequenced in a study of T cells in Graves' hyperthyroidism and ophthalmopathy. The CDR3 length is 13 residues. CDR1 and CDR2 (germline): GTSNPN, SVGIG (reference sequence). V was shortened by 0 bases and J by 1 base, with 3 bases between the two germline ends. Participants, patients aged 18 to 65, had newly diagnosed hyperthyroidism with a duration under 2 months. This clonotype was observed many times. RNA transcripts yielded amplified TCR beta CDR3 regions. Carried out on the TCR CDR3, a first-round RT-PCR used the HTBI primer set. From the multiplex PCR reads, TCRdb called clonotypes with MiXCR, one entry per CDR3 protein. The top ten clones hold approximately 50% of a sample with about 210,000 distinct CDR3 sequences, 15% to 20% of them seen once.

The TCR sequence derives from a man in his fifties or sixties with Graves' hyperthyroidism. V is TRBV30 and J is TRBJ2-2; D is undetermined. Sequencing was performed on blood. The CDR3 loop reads CAWSVLNTGELFF. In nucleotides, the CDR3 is TGTGCCTGGAGTGTATTGAACACCGGGGAGCTGTTTTTT.